A single sample is the source of the 13 T cell receptor beta chains below, sequenced in a study of early T cells in non-severe SARS-CoV-2 infection. TCRdb reprocessed the 5' RACE reads via MiXCR and lists one record per CDR3 protein. The sample has tens of thousands of distinct CDR3 sequences, about a quarter seen once. Sequencing was performed on whole blood, taken at baseline. The source is an adult who was a healthcare worker with PCR-confirmed SARS-CoV-2 infection or an uninfected control (not recorded which).

The chain joins TRBV12-3 or TRBV12-4 to TRBJ2-7; 7 bases fit TRBD1. The CDR3 consists of 15 residues. With 5 bases clipped from V and 2 bases from J, the junction kept 9 bases outside the gene matches. CDR3 sequence (DNA): TGTGCCAGCAGTCCCAAGAACAGGGGAGCCTACGAGCAGTACTTC. This gives the protein CASSPKNRGAYEQYF.

This clonotype was counted between two and nine times. The chain has TRBV29-1 and TRBJ2-3, with D uncertain. With 3 bases removed from V and 8 bases from J, the gap between germline ends came to 9 bases. CDR3 length: 11 amino acids. CDR1 is SQVTM and CDR2 is ANQGSEA in the germline V gene. The CDR3 DNA reads as TGCAGCGTTGAGGCCCTCCGTACGCAGTATTTT. Amino acids: CSVEALRTQYF.

This clonotype has just a few counts. The chain employs TRBV7-6 and TRBJ2-1; D could derive from TRBD1 or TRBD2 (6 bases each). V dropped 6 bases and J dropped 5 bases, with 11 bases sitting between them. The CDR3 has 13 residues. CDR1 is SGHVS and CDR2 is FNYEAQ in the germline V gene. The DNA for the CDR3 is TGTGCCAGCAGGCGGGACACCCACAATGAGCAGTTCTTC. Encoded protein: CASRRDTHNEQFF.

This clonotype was recorded a few times. The gene calls are TRBV20-1 and TRBJ2-5; D possibly corresponds to TRBD2 (6 bases). This CDR3 is built from 14 residues. Germline V gene sequence: CDR1 DFQATT, CDR2 SNEGSKA (reference sequence). V lost 0 bases to trimming and J lost 2 bases, with 10 bases between them. Written as DNA, the CDR3 is TGCAGTGCTAGAGATGCGGGACGGCAAGAGACCCAGTACTTC. It codes for CSARDAGRQETQYF.

This clonotype was seen a few times. The rearrangement links TRBV2 to TRBJ2-1; D not resolved. Trimming left V 2 bases short and J 4 bases short, with 0 bases between. This CDR3 is 11 amino acids long. From germline, CDR1 is SNHLY and CDR2 FYNNEI. The CDR3 DNA is TGTGCCAGCAGTGAATACAATGAGCAGTTCTTC. Protein sequence: CASSEYNEQFF.

This clonotype was picked up a small number of times. The J gene is TRBJ2-5, the V gene TRBV14, with no clear D. With 1 base removed from V and 2 bases from J, the gap between germline ends came to 8 bases. The CDR3 spans 14 residues. Germline CDR1 and CDR2: SGHDN and FVKESK. CDR3 sequence reads: CASSQGSAQETQYF. The CDR3 DNA is TGTGCCAGCAGCCAAGGTTCCGCTCAAGAGACCCAGTACTTC.

The genes are TRBV11-2 and TRBJ2-7, with D tentatively TRBD1 (5 bases). Germline CDR1 and CDR2: SGHAT and FQNNGV. Trimming removed 5 bases from V and 3 bases from J, with 14 bases in between. This CDR3 is 14 amino acids long. The CDR3 DNA is TGTGCCAGCAGCCCTAGTCCAGGGCTCTACGAGCAGTACTTC. Translation gives CASSPSPGLYEQYF.

The rearrangement joins TRBV20-1 to TRBJ2-5, with a weak D call TRBD2 (6 bases). V was shortened by 0 bases and J by 5 bases, with 13 bases between the two germline ends. Germline V gene data show CDR1 as DFQATT and CDR2 as SNEGSKA (reference sequence). The CDR3 has 14 residues. CDR3 sequence: CSARDSNLAETQYF. The CDR3 DNA follows: TGCAGTGCTAGAGATTCCAATCTAGCGGAGACCCAGTACTTC.

V gene TRBV29-1 combines with J gene TRBJ1-1; D gene unclear. CDR3 length: 11 residues. Germline lookup yields CDR1 SQVTM and CDR2 ANQGSEA. The CDR3 sequence is CRGTTNTEAFF. CDR3 nucleotide sequence: TGCAGGGGAACAACGAACACTGAAGCTTTCTTT.

This clonotype was recorded a few times. The J gene is TRBJ2-3, the V gene TRBV7-2, with 13 positions matching TRBD2. J was trimmed by 6 bases and V by 5 bases; bases with no gene match: 11. The germline V gene has CDR1 SGHTA and CDR2 FQGNSA. This CDR3 has 17 amino acids. The CDR3 region has the DNA TGTGCCAGCAGCCGCAGCGGGACTAGCGGGGAGAGGGATACGCAGTATTTT. Translated, it gives CASSRSGTSGERDTQYF.

The gene calls are TRBV4-1 and TRBJ2-7; weak D call: TRBD2 (5 bases). Germline loops: CDR1 MGHRA, CDR2 YSYEKL. V was cut by 3 bases and J by 0 bases, with 12 bases left in between. There are 15 residues in the CDR3. The CDR3 spells CASSQRIGSSYEQYF. CDR3 in DNA: TGCGCCAGCAGCCAGCGCATTGGGAGCTCCTACGAGCAGTACTTC.

This clonotype was observed a few times. The V and J genes are TRBV6-5 and TRBJ1-1; weak D call: TRBD1 (6 bases). Germline V gives CDR1 MNHEY, CDR2 SVGAGI. Trimming removed 0 bases at V and 0 bases at J, with 14 bases between. The CDR3 contains 17 residues. CDR3 nucleotides: TGTGCCAGCAGTTACTCGAAGGACAGCTTCATGAACACTGAAGCTTTCTTT. It encodes CASSYSKDSFMNTEAFF.

This CDR3 reads CASSYPWDRAYYGYTF. CDR3 DNA sequence: TGTGCCAGCAGCTATCCCTGGGACAGGGCCTACTATGGCTACACCTTC. J is TRBJ1-2 and V is TRBV16; 9 bases map to TRBD1. J lost 3 bases, V lost 5 bases, and 10 bases had no gene match. The CDR3 length is 16 residues. Germline assignment: CDR1 KGHSY and CDR2 FQNENV.